This T cell receptor beta chain derives from a study of blood T cell repertoires in COVID-19. Looking at the study overall: COVID-19 samples from acute and convalescent phases originated in the United States, Italy and Spain.

The CDR3 is 15 residues long. V lost 4 bases and J 1 base, leaving 14 bases between the germline ends. CDR1 is SGHTA and CDR2 is FQGNSA in the germline V gene. Repertoires were generated with immunoSEQ multiplex PCR, while TCRdb's copy carries only in-frame clones and drops some. The sample includes about 150,000 clones, under 90% of them seen just once. The genes are TRBV7-2 and TRBJ2-7, with D perhaps TRBD1 (7 bases). The sample taken for sequencing was peripheral blood. The receptor was isolated from a woman older than 75 with acute or convalescent COVID-19. The CDR3 protein is CASSSISGGSYEQYF. CDR3 coding DNA: TGTGCCAGCAGCTCAATCTCAGGGGGGTCCTACGAGCAGTACTTC.